Shown below are 17 T cell receptor beta chains from a single sample sequenced in a study of blood T cell repertoires in COVID-19. Sequenced by immunoSEQ multiplex PCR; TCRdb stores in-frame clones only, minus some. The table records around 180,000 clones, about 88% of them present only once. Sequences were obtained from peripheral blood. Receptors were obtained from a man aged 65-85 years with active or convalescent COVID-19.

The rearrangement uses TRBV2 and TRBJ1-5; possibly TRBD1 for D (5 bases). The CDR3 sequence is 13 residues long. V shed 7 bases and J shed 2 bases, with 9 bases lying between them. Germline V gene sequence: CDR1 SNHLY, CDR2 FYNNEI. In DNA, the CDR3 is TGTGCCAGCATGACAGAGGGCAATCAGCCCCAGCATTTT. Its translation: CASMTEGNQPQHF.

The J gene is TRBJ1-5, the V gene TRBV28; possible D gene TRBD1, 5 bases. CDR3 length: 12 residues. Germline lookup yields CDR1 MDHEN and CDR2 SYDVKM. The V end lost 6 bases, the J end lost 12 bases, and 15 bases lay between the germline ends. This chain's CDR3 is CASRPPGGFQHF. For the CDR3, the DNA is TGTGCCAGCAGACCGCCGGGGGGTTTCCAGCATTTT.

The chain links TRBV19 to TRBJ2-3; TRBD2 matches at 10 bases. This CDR3 is built from 15 residues. J lost 1 base, V lost 4 bases, and 2 bases had no gene match. The germline gives CDR1 LNHDA, CDR2 SQIVND (reference sequence). This CDR3 reads CASSKTSGGTDTQYF. The CDR3 region has the DNA TGTGCCAGTAGTAAAACTAGCGGGGGCACAGATACGCAGTATTTT.

The rearrangement links TRBV5-1 to TRBJ2-3; the match to TRBD1 covers 7 bases. CDR1 and CDR2 (germline): SGHRS, YFSETQ. The CDR3 runs to 16 residues. Trimming at V came to 2 bases and at J to 2 bases, leaving 8 bases not matched to a gene. CDR3 sequence reads: CASSLLPGQTTDTQYF. The CDR3 DNA is TGCGCCAGCAGCTTACTACCGGGACAGACCACAGATACGCAGTATTTT.

This sequence joins TRBV23-1 and TRBJ2-5; the match to TRBD1 covers 8 bases. TRBV23-1 is recorded as an ORF, its role being uncertain. This CDR3 region has 18 residues. Germline trimming cut 2 bases from V and 2 bases from J; bases unmatched to any gene: 13. CDR3 DNA: TGCGCCAGCAGTCAAGAACCGCTCAGGACAGGGATGCAAGAGACCCAGTACTTC. It translates to CASSQEPLRTGMQETQYF.

The chain couples TRBV11-2 to TRBJ2-3; weak D call: TRBD2 (7 bases). Germline V gene lookup returns CDR1 SGHAT and CDR2 FQNNGV. The CDR3 has 15 residues. V shed 5 bases and J shed 5 bases, with 17 bases lying between them. CDR3 sequence (DNA): TGTGCCAGCAGCCCCCGGGGGCGGGAGTTAGATACGCAGTATTTT. Its translation: CASSPRGRELDTQYF. The variable domain in full, completed from reference TRBV11-2 and TRBJ2-3, reads EAGVAQSPRYKIIEKRQSVAFWCNPISGHATLYWYQQILGQGPKLLIQFQNNGVVDDSQLPKDRFSAERLKGVDSTLKIQPAKLEDSAVYLCASSPRGRELDTQYFGPGTRLTVL.

Only a few counts were recorded for this clone. The chain combines TRBV5-6 with TRBJ1-3, with 9 nucleotides matching TRBD1. Germline V CDR1 and CDR2: SGHDT, YYEEEE. This CDR3 comprises 17 residues. Unmatched junction bases numbered 8, after V lost 4 bases and J lost 0 bases. The CDR3 DNA follows: TGTGCCAGCAGCCCCGGACAGGGGAAGGTCTCTGGAAACACCATATATTTT. It encodes CASSPGQGKVSGNTIYF.

The chain carries TRBV9 and TRBJ2-5, with TRBD1 as a possible D gene (6 bases). The germline V gene encodes CDR1 SGDLS and CDR2 YYNGEE. V was clipped by 2 bases and J by 4 bases, with 15 bases between them. There are 15 residues in the CDR3. The CDR3: CASSVEQGLIETQYF. Here the CDR3 DNA reads TGTGCCAGCAGCGTGGAGCAGGGGCTTATAGAGACCCAGTACTTC.

The chain carries TRBV30 and TRBJ2-7; TRBD1 matches 7 bases. This CDR3 contains 14 residues. J lost 2 bases, V lost 3 bases, and 7 bases had no gene match. Germline-derived CDR1 and CDR2 are GTSNPN and SVGIG (reference sequence). CDR3 region: CAWRRQGGPYEQYF. The CDR3 DNA reads TGTGCCTGGAGACGACAGGGCGGCCCCTACGAGCAGTACTTC.

This clone occurred a few times. The chain carries TRBV7-9 and TRBJ2-7; D is perhaps TRBD2 (5 bases). CDR1 and CDR2 (germline): SEHNR, FQNEAQ (reference sequence). The CDR3 has 14 residues. With 0 bases removed from V and 2 bases from J, the gap between germline ends came to 8 bases. CDR3 amino acids: CASSLAEGPYEQYF. The DNA of the CDR3 is TGTGCCAGCAGCTTAGCAGAGGGTCCCTACGAGCAGTACTTC.

The chain uses TRBV27 and TRBJ2-2; the D is unclear. The V gene's germline CDR1 is MNHEY and CDR2 SMNVEV (reference sequence). Trimming cost V 2 bases and J 6 bases, with 10 bases left between them. The CDR3 consists of 14 residues. Here the CDR3 reads CASSLGLWAGELFF. The CDR3 bases are TGTGCCAGCAGTTTAGGGCTCTGGGCCGGGGAGCTGTTTTTT.

This clone has more than one count but fewer than ten. This chain joins TRBV28 and TRBJ2-7; the D gene is possibly TRBD1 (6 bases). The germline V gene encodes CDR1 MDHEN and CDR2 SYDVKM. The CDR3 loop spans 14 amino acids. The V and J ends lost 5 bases and 2 bases respectively, with 13 bases between them. The CDR3 DNA sequence: TGTGCCAGCAGTACATACAGGGTAACCTACGAGCAGTACTTC. Protein sequence: CASSTYRVTYEQYF.

The chain has TRBV23-1 and TRBJ1-2; D gene uncertain. TRBV23-1 has ORF status, its function being uncertain. This CDR3 is 13 amino acids long. V shed 5 bases and J shed 4 bases, with 11 bases lying between them. CDR3: CASSTLDCYGYTF. The CDR3 DNA follows: TGCGCCAGCAGTACGTTAGACTGCTATGGCTACACCTTC.

A word on this clone: Its ends do not fully match the called genes, so a read error is possible. The V and J genes are TRBV4-3 and TRBJ2-3; D possibly corresponds to TRBD2 (6 bases). The length of the CDR3 is 18 residues. Germline V CDR1 and CDR2: LGHNA, YSLEER. CDR3 coding DNA: TGCGCCAGCAGCGAAGACCTCATGGGGCGGGAACTAACAGATACGCAGTATTTT. Protein sequence: CASSEDLMGRELTDTQYF.

The chain carries TRBV5-1 and TRBJ1-1; D gene unclear. Germline lookup yields CDR1 SGHRS and CDR2 YFSETQ. V was cut by 1 base and J by 4 bases, with 8 bases left in between. The CDR3 has 13 residues. CDR3 region: CASSLWRGTEAFF. CDR3 nucleotide sequence: TGCGCCAGCAGCTTGTGGCGAGGCACTGAAGCTTTCTTT.

V is TRBV6-6 and J is TRBJ2-7; a possible D gene is TRBD2 (5 bases). CDR3 length: 16 amino acids. Germline values: CDR1 MNHNY, CDR2 SVGAGI (reference sequence). Trimming shortened V by 2 bases and J by 2 bases, and 16 bases separated the two germline ends. CDR3 in DNA: TGTGCCAGCAGTTACGGTCGGGGTCTGGCCACCTACGAGCAGTACTTC. It yields the protein CASSYGRGLATYEQYF.

The chain links TRBV5-1 to TRBJ2-3; D is possibly TRBD1 (6 bases). V was clipped by 5 bases and J by 1 base, with 11 bases between them. The CDR3 has 14 amino acids. Per germline, CDR1 SGHRS and CDR2 YFSETQ. Here the CDR3 DNA reads TGCGCCAGCAGTAACAGGGCCCGCACAGATACGCAGTATTTT. This gives the protein CASSNRARTDTQYF.